Described below is a single TCR beta chain sequence and its context. This sample stems from a study of blood T cell repertoires in COVID-19. The CDR3 sequence is 14 residues long. The V gene's germline CDR1 is MNHEY and CDR2 SVGAGI. Trimming pared 7 bases from V and 4 bases from J, leaving 17 bases between. Original handling: Quantification of nucleated cells was approximated via reference gene primer amplification. Some clones are missing from TCRdb's copy, which holds only in-frame ones; the method was immunoSEQ multiplex PCR. V, J and clone size are those of that table, while D and trimming were read from the DNA. The sample records about 360,000 clones, 75% to 90% being singletons. Seattle's cohort entered during active infection and was followed longitudinally.

Sequencing input: peripheral blood. The V gene is TRBV6-5, the J gene TRBJ2-7; no firm D call. The origin of this receptor is a woman aged 55-70 years with COVID-19, enrolled during active disease. The chain's CDR3 is CASKFRTAFYEQYF. CDR3 DNA sequence: TGTGCCAGCAAATTTAGAACAGCTTTTTACGAGCAGTACTTC.